The entry below describes one TCR beta chain. These data are taken from a study of blood T cell repertoires in COVID-19. Turning to the study itself: Specimens from acute and convalescent COVID-19 originated in the United States, Italy and Spain. Sources were T cells, B-cell-depleted T cells, or PBMCs; the material itself was cDNA or gDNA.

Authors' analysis steps: Nucleated cell number was recorded as an estimate derived from reference gene primer amplification. Profiled with immunoSEQ multiplex PCR; TCRdb holds only in-frame clones, not every one. The V and J calls and clone size are taken from that table; D and trimming were inferred from the DNA. Here the sample spans 55,000 to 75,000 clones, approximately 89% being singletons. Deletions cut 3 bases from V and 2 bases from J, with 8 bases between. CDR3 length equals 13 residues. CDR1 and CDR2 from the germline V gene are SNHLY and FYNNEI. The sample taken for sequencing was peripheral blood. The receptor comes from a human donor in a cohort sampled during active COVID-19. This chain joins TRBV2 and TRBJ2-7; possibly TRBD1 for D (5 bases). DNA of the CDR3: TGTGCCAGCAGTGAGGTCAGGGCCTACGAGCAGTACTTC. It codes for CASSEVRAYEQYF.